The 27 T cell receptor beta chains below come from one sample, sequenced in a study of blood T cells in healthy people across ages. Sample-barcoded 5' priming and a J-beta primer mix drove a second PCR of roughly 7 to 11 cycles. One entry per CDR3 protein, called by TCRdb with MiXCR from the 5' RACE reads. The table has about 650,000 distinct CDR3 sequences, about 30% seen once. The source material was blood. These receptors all come from a woman aged 80 or over in good health.

This clonotype was found many times. The chain couples TRBV20-1 to TRBJ2-3, with 11 nucleotides matching TRBD2. Trimming removed 8 bases from V and 2 bases from J; junction bases left unmatched: 6. Germline CDR1 DFQATT, CDR2 SNEGSKA (reference sequence). The CDR3 extends over 14 amino acids. CDR3 sequence: CSTRLAGNTDTQYF. CDR3 nucleotides: TGCAGTACCCGACTAGCGGGAAACACAGATACGCAGTATTTT.

J is TRBJ2-5 and V is TRBV14; D gene ambiguous. This CDR3 is built from 15 residues. Per germline, CDR1 SGHDN and CDR2 FVKESK. Trimming took 1 base from V and 4 from J, leaving 13 bases between them. The CDR3 region is CASSQVAVVRETQYF. The CDR3 DNA follows: TGTGCCAGCAGCCAAGTCGCAGTAGTTCGAGAGACCCAGTACTTC.

Worth noting for this clonotype: This may arise from a read error, as a much more abundant clone is one base away. The V and J genes are TRBV11-2 and TRBJ2-5, with D perhaps matching TRBD1 (6 bases). Germline V gene lookup returns CDR1 SGHAT and CDR2 FQNNGV. The length of the CDR3 is 14 residues. The CDR3 DNA sequence: TGTACCAGCAGCCCCCTAGGGGGTCAAGAGACCCAGTACTTC. This sequence encodes CTSSPLGGQETQYF.

This clonotype was picked up many times. The J gene is TRBJ2-3, the V gene TRBV20-1; 12 positions match TRBD2. Germline V lookup: CDR1 DFQATT, CDR2 SNEGSKA (reference sequence). The junction had 7 bases not matched to a gene; V was cut back by 3 bases and J by 0 bases. This CDR3 comprises 17 residues. The CDR3 spells CSASAFGLAGSTDTQYF. DNA for the CDR3: TGCAGTGCTAGCGCCTTTGGACTAGCGGGGAGCACAGATACGCAGTATTTT.

This clonotype was recorded once. The J gene is TRBJ2-1, the V gene TRBV5-1; no clear D. Germline V lookup: CDR1 SGHRS, CDR2 YFSETQ. The CDR3 covers 16 residues. V lost 0 bases and J lost 0, with 10 bases in between. Written as DNA, the CDR3 is TGCGCCAGCAGCTTGGGGCTAAGGAGCTCCTACAATGAGCAGTTCTTC. Its translation is CASSLGLRSSYNEQFF. Looking up the rest from reference TRBV5-1 and TRBJ2-1 gives the full variable domain: KAGVTQTPRYLIKTRGQQVTLSCSPISGHRSVSWYQQTPGQGLQFLFEYFSETQRNKGNFPGRFSGRQFSNSRSEMNVSTLELGDSALYLCASSLGLRSSYNEQFFGPGTRLTVL.

The chain couples TRBV7-2 to TRBJ2-2; D may be TRBD2 (5 bases). The CDR3 loop spans 15 amino acids. Per germline, CDR1 SGHTA and CDR2 FQGNSA. Trimming removed 6 bases from V and 3 bases from J, with 14 bases in between. CDR3 residues: CASRAGGVYTGELFF. CDR3 sequence (DNA): TGTGCCAGCAGGGCAGGAGGCGTGTACACCGGGGAGCTGTTTTTT.

Worth noting for this clonotype: A much larger clone differs by one base, so this may be a read error. The chain has TRBV30 and TRBJ2-5; D not resolved. CDR1 and CDR2 from the germline V gene are GTSNPN and SVGIG (reference sequence). V gave up 1 base and J gave up 11 bases, with 11 bases separating them. The CDR3 is made up of 11 amino acids. The CDR3 bases are TGTGCCTGGAGTGCCTACAATGAGCAGTACTTC. Its protein product is CAWSAYNEQYF.

This clonotype was counted only a few times. This may come from a read error, since a much larger clone is one base off. The rearrangement joins TRBV28 to TRBJ2-5; unclear D gene. The CDR3 has 14 residues. With 6 bases removed from V and 2 bases from J, the gap between germline ends came to 13 bases. Germline V gene data show CDR1 as MDHEN and CDR2 as SYDVKM. CDR3 protein: CASRIYGDQETQYF. CDR3 bases: TGTGCCAGCAGGATATACGGAGATCAAGAGACCCAGTACTTC.

A remark on this clonotype: It may be a read error: a sequence one base away is much more abundant. This chain uses TRBV30 with TRBJ2-3, with D perhaps TRBD2 (7 bases). The CDR3 sequence is 13 residues long. Looked up from germline, CDR1 is GTSNPN and CDR2 is SVGIG (reference sequence). The CDR3 loop reads CVWRGGLPDTQYF. In DNA, the CDR3 is TGTGTCTGGAGGGGGGGCCTACCAGATACGCAGTATTTT.

Many counts were recorded for this clonotype. The V gene is TRBV10-3, the J gene TRBJ1-1; D is unclear. Between the trimmed V and J ends, which lost 4 bases and 1 base, there was a span of 16 bases. The CDR3 runs 16 residues. In germline, CDR1 is ENHRY, CDR2 SYGVKD. This CDR3 reads CAISGWRGSQNTEAFF. The CDR3 nucleotides are TGTGCCATCAGTGGATGGAGAGGTTCTCAGAACACTGAAGCTTTCTTT.

This clonotype was seen many times. This rearrangement joins TRBV29-1 to TRBJ2-1; no firm D call. The CDR3 extends over 12 amino acids. Between the trimmed V and J ends, which lost 1 base and 8 bases, there was a span of 9 bases. Germline assignment: CDR1 SQVTM and CDR2 ANQGSEA. The CDR3 DNA reads TGCAGCGTTGAAGCTAACACCTATGAGCAGTTCTTC. This translates into CSVEANTYEQFF.

The rearrangement joins TRBV20-1 to TRBJ2-6; D tentatively reads TRBD1 or TRBD2 (5 bases each). The CDR3 length is 13 residues. V gave up 2 bases and J gave up 9 bases, with 11 bases separating them. In germline, CDR1 is DFQATT, CDR2 SNEGSKA (reference sequence). CDR3 in DNA: TGCAGTGCTAGATTGGGGGTCGGCAACGTCCTGACTTTC. It is translated as CSARLGVGNVLTF.

This clonotype showed up many times. V and J are TRBV28 and TRBJ2-3; 7 nucleotides agree with TRBD2. Germline CDR1 reads MDHEN; CDR2 reads SYDVKM. This CDR3 is built from 16 residues. The junction had 7 bases not matched to a gene; V was cut back by 4 bases and J by 0 bases. CDR3 in amino acids: CASSSSTSASTDTQYF. Written as DNA, the CDR3 is TGTGCCAGCAGTTCCTCCACTAGCGCCAGCACAGATACGCAGTATTTT. Complete variable domain (other parts from reference TRBV28 and TRBJ2-3): DVKVTQSSRYLVKRTGEKVFLECVQDMDHENMFWYRQDPGLGLRLIYFSYDVKMKEKGDIPEGYSVSREKKERFSLILESASTNQTSMYLCASSSSTSASTDTQYFGPGTRLTVL.

This chain joins TRBV7-2 and TRBJ1-1; D gene uncertain. The CDR3 covers 15 residues. Looked up from germline, CDR1 is SGHTA and CDR2 is FQGNSA. Trimming shortened V by 5 bases and J by 0 bases, and 13 bases separated the two germline ends. CDR3 loop: CASSAGSGMNTEAFF. CDR3 DNA sequence: TGTGCCAGCAGCGCTGGGTCCGGGATGAACACTGAAGCTTTCTTT.

The chain uses TRBV7-2 and TRBJ2-5; 7 nucleotides match TRBD2. The DNA end is more similar to TRBJ2-7, so the J call may be wrong. This CDR3 contains 15 residues. Germline assignment: CDR1 SGHTA and CDR2 FQGNSA. This CDR3 reads CASSLDGGGTYEQYF. CDR3 in DNA: TGTGCCAGCAGCTTAGATGGGGGAGGGACCTACGAGCAGTACTTC.

As concerns this clonotype: With a much larger clone just one base away, this may be a read error. Written as DNA, the CDR3 is TGCAGTGCTTATAGCGGGGGGACGGACGGGGAGCTGTTTTTT. It translates to CSAYSGGTDGELFF. This rearrangement joins TRBV20-1 to TRBJ2-2, with 10 nucleotides matching TRBD2. With V trimmed by 5 bases and J by 7 bases, 7 bases remained unmatched. Germline CDR1 is DFQATT and CDR2 is SNEGSKA (reference sequence). CDR3 length equals 14 residues.

In its sample, this clonotype was seen many times. The chain is built from TRBV29-1 and TRBJ2-3; D might be TRBD1 or TRBD2, each matching 5 bases. CDR3 length: 12 amino acids. Per germline, CDR1 SQVTM and CDR2 ANQGSEA. V was shortened by 6 bases and J by 2 bases, with 9 bases between the two germline ends. The CDR3 DNA reads as TGCAGCGTGCTGGGGGTCACAGATACGCAGTATTTT. Residues: CSVLGVTDTQYF.

The CDR3 here is CASSPGQGDGYTF. In DNA, the CDR3 is TGTGCCAGCTCACCCGGACAGGGGGATGGCTACACCTTC. The chain uses TRBV18 and TRBJ1-2; 10 bases line up with TRBD1. The CDR3 consists of 13 residues. CDR1 is KGHSH, CDR2 LQKENI, per germline. Trimming cost V 3 bases and J 6 bases; bases outside gene matches: 1.

This clonotype was seen once. The CDR3 nucleotides read TGTGCCAGCAGCGGGGAGGCGGCGGAAGCTTTCTTT. This sequence encodes CASSGEAAEAFF. The chain has TRBV9 and TRBJ1-1; no reliable D call. The CDR3 totals 12 residues. Germline lookup yields CDR1 SGDLS and CDR2 YYNGEE. Trimming left V 3 bases short and J 8 bases short, with 11 bases between.

Only a few counts were recorded for this clonotype. A clone one base away is much larger, so this may be a read error. The rearrangement joins TRBV27 to TRBJ1-2, with D maybe TRBD1 (5 bases). The germline V gene encodes CDR1 MNHEY and CDR2 SMNVEV (reference sequence). The CDR3 totals 14 residues. CDR3 sequence: CTSSLSRGVHGYTF. CDR3 sequence (DNA): TGTACCAGCAGTTTATCGAGAGGGGTCCATGGCTACACCTTC.

This clonotype came up a few times. The CDR3 DNA reads as TGCAGTGCTCCTCCGGGGGGAGGCAACGAGCAGTACTTC. Residues: CSAPPGGGNEQYF. The V and J genes are TRBV20-1 and TRBJ2-7, with 7 bases lining up with TRBD2. From germline, CDR1 is DFQATT and CDR2 SNEGSKA (reference sequence). The CDR3 is made up of 13 amino acids. V gave up 5 bases and J gave up 5 bases; unmatched junction bases: 9.

CDR3 sequence (DNA): TGCAGTGCTACCCAGGGGAACAGTGTCTATGGCTACACCTTC. Protein sequence: CSATQGNSVYGYTF. V gene TRBV20-1 combines with J gene TRBJ1-2, with a tentative D call TRBD1 (6 bases). Germline CDR1 reads DFQATT; CDR2 reads SNEGSKA (reference sequence). The CDR3 has 14 residues. Deletions cut 4 bases from V and 4 bases from J, with 16 bases between.

The J gene is TRBJ1-3, the V gene TRBV6-6; the D is unclear. V was trimmed by 4 bases and J by 0 bases, leaving 16 bases between them. CDR1 and CDR2 (germline): MNHNY, SVGAGI (reference sequence). The CDR3 is 17 residues long. For the CDR3, the DNA is TGTGCCAGCAGTTCGGGATCTACCGTTTACTCTGGAAACACCATATATTTT. Its protein is CASSSGSTVYSGNTIYF.

Many counts were recorded for this clonotype. The chain combines TRBV28 with TRBJ2-7; a weak D match, TRBD2 (6 bases). V gave up 11 bases and J gave up 4 bases, with 21 bases separating them. Germline V gene sequence: CDR1 MDHEN, CDR2 SYDVKM. This CDR3 is built from 14 residues. CDR3 in DNA: TGTGCCCATCGAGGCGGAGGGCGGTCATACGAGCAGTACTTC. Translated: CAHRGGGRSYEQYF.

The J gene is TRBJ2-5, the V gene TRBV20-1; tentative D call: TRBD1 (5 bases). The CDR3 contains 14 residues. Germline V gives CDR1 DFQATT, CDR2 SNEGSKA (reference sequence). The V end was cut by 7 bases, the J end by 3 bases, with 18 bases between. The CDR3 here is CSGDFRGREETQYF. The CDR3 DNA reads TGCAGTGGCGACTTCCGCGGCAGGGAAGAGACCCAGTACTTC.

This clonotype was seen a few times. The rearrangement uses TRBV20-1 and TRBJ2-5; possibly TRBD1 for D (5 bases). CDR1 is DFQATT and CDR2 is SNEGSKA in the germline V gene (reference sequence). V was trimmed by 0 bases and J by 4 bases, leaving 18 bases between them. This CDR3 is 16 amino acids long. CDR3 amino acids: CSARDSSRTNSETQYF. The DNA of the CDR3 is TGCAGTGCTAGAGATTCCTCCAGGACAAATTCAGAGACCCAGTACTTC.

This clonotype was observed a few times. One junction end does not reproduce the germline sequence, and a read error may be involved. The chain combines TRBV6-6 with TRBJ1-5; the D is unclear. Per the germline V gene, CDR1 is MNHNY and CDR2 is SVGAGI (reference sequence). This CDR3 has 15 amino acids. CDR3 in amino acids: CVSSYLQQFNQPQHF. CDR3 nucleotides: TGTGTCAGCAGTTACCTACAGCAATTCAATCAGCCCCAGCATTTT.